This T cell receptor beta chain derives from a study of neurological immune-mediated disorders. General study findings and limits: The greatest degree of TCR clonal expansion was observed in HTLV-1-associated myelopathy, with the lowest in multiple sclerosis, below that of healthy controls.

In this sample, this clonotype turned up many times. Its antigen is as yet unknown. The time point: longitudinal time-point 3. The unsorted libraries originated from 2 million PBMCs kept at -80 C. Trimming removed 6 bases from V and 9 bases from J; junction bases left unmatched: 3. The CDR3 has 13 amino acids. With 10-nucleotide random UMIs, 5'RACE was used to make the cDNA. Over 170 million TCR-beta sequences from 15-18 subjects came out of each sequencing run. TCRdb re-called the 5' RACE reads through MiXCR, storing one row per CDR3 protein. The sample lists around 53,000 distinct CDR3 sequences; 7.5% to 9.5% were seen once.

The chain employs TRBV12-3 or TRBV12-4 and TRBJ1-6; 9 bases align to TRBD1. The sample taken for sequencing was PBMCs. This TCR derives from a woman in her forties in good health. DNA for the CDR3: TGTGCCAGCAGGGGGACAGGGATTTCACCCCTCCACTTT. Translated: CASRGTGISPLHF.